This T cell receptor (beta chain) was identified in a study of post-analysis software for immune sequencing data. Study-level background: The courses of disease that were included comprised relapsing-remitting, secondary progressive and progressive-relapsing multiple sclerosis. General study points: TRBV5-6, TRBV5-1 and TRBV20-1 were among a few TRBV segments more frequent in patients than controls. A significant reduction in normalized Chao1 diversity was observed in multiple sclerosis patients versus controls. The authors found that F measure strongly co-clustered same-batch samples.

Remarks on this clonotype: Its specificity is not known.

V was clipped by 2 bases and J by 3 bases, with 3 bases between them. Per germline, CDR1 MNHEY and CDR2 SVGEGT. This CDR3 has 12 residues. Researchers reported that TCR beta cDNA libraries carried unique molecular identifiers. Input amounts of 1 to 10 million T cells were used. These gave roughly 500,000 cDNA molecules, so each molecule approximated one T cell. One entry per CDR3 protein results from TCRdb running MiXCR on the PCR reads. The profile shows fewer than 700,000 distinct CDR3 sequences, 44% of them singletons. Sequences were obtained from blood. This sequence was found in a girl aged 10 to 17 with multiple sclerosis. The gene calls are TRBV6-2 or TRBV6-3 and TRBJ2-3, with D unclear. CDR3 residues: CASSYTTDTQYF. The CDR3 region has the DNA TGTGCCAGCAGTTACACGACAGATACGCAGTATTTT.